A single count supports the clone carrying this T cell receptor (beta chain). In the original workflow: Nucleated cell number was recorded as an estimate derived from reference gene primer amplification. TCRdb's copy holds only in-frame clones and misses some; the assay was immunoSEQ multiplex PCR. V and J calls and clone size are those listed in that table; D and trimming were worked out from the DNA. In the table there are more than 55,000 clones, 80% to 90% of which are singletons. The CDR3 runs 13 residues. Per germline, CDR1 KGHSH and CDR2 LQKENI. V lost 5 bases and J 2 bases, leaving 7 bases between the germline ends. This entry belongs to a study of blood T cell repertoires in COVID-19. On the study more broadly: Italy, Spain and the United States were the sources of the convalescent and acute COVID-19 samples. PBMCs, B-cell-depleted T cells, or T cells were the source of the cDNA or gDNA that made up the material.

Material: peripheral blood. The J gene is TRBJ1-5, the V gene TRBV18, with no clear D. This clonotype was sampled from a man aged 55 to 69 with acute or convalescent COVID-19. CDR3 in DNA: TGTGCCAGCTCATACGGTGGCAATCAGCCCCAGCATTTT. This sequence encodes CASSYGGNQPQHF. The full variable domain, in which reference TRBV18 and TRBJ1-5 provide the parts outside the CDR3, is NAGVMQNPRHLVRRRGQEARLRCSPMKGHSHVYWYRQLPEEGLKFMVYLQKENIIDESGMPKERFSAEFPKEGPSILRIQQVVRGDSAAYFCASSYGGNQPQHFGDGTRLSIL.